The T cell receptor (beta chain) described here comes from a study of regulatory T cells in long-lasting Graves disease. About the study: Antithyroid drugs had been taken under 3 months by newly diagnosed Graves' patients.

Study results and caveats: The study found TRBV28, TRBJ1-2 and TRBJ2-5 favored in persistent disease.

This clonotype was counted many times. What it binds is unknown. Per the germline V gene, CDR1 is SGHRS and CDR2 is YFSETQ. The CDR3 length is 16 residues. J lost 0 bases, V lost 0 bases, and 4 bases had no gene match. Sample time point: newly diagnosed GD, antithyroid drugs for less than 3 months. With RNA extracted from PBMCs as input, the TCR library was made. HTBI primers from iRepertoire and Arm-PCR of CDR3 regions yielded the TCR beta libraries. MiXCR, run by TCRdb on the multiplex PCR reads, gives a single entry per CDR3 protein. The sample consists of roughly 610,000 distinct CDR3 sequences, 16% of them appearing once. This sample was shared with a second study, whose subject was T cells in Graves' hyperthyroidism and ophthalmopathy.

The sample here was peripheral blood mononuclear cells (PBMCs), taken at new diagnosis, from a patient treated with antithyroid drugs. The chain joins TRBV5-1 to TRBJ2-7; 9 bases match TRBD2. The receptor was isolated from a man in his late teens or twenties with Graves disease. This CDR3 reads CASSLVASGDSYEQYF. The DNA of the CDR3 is TGCGCCAGCAGCTTGGTGGCTAGCGGGGACTCCTACGAGCAGTACTTC.